These 29 T cell receptor beta chains came from one sample sequenced in a study of cytomegalovirus exposure and HLA in healthy donors. The method was immunoSEQ multiplex PCR; TCRdb's version includes in-frame clones alone and lacks a portion of them. Counted here are 120,000 or so clones, approximately 88% occurring once; the ten biggest clones make up more than 1.5%. Input material: PBMCs. The receptors originated from a woman in her late teens or twenties in good health and CMV-seronegative.

The J gene is TRBJ2-5, the V gene TRBV4-1, with D possibly matching TRBD2 (5 bases). The length of the CDR3 is 15 residues. V was clipped by 1 base and J by 3 bases, with 12 bases between them. Germline CDR1 is MGHRA and CDR2 is YSYEKL. CDR3 coding DNA: TGCGCCAGCAGCCAAGGCCTAGAGGAGGAAGAGACCCAGTACTTC. This translates into CASSQGLEEEETQYF.

The rearrangement joins TRBV5-1 to TRBJ1-2; D may be TRBD1 (5 bases). The CDR3 is 14 amino acids. Germline assignment: CDR1 SGHRS and CDR2 YFSETQ. Trimming shortened V by 5 bases and J by 1 base, and 12 bases separated the two germline ends. The CDR3 nucleotides read TGCGCCAGCAGTTCCCAGGGTCTTAACTATGGCTACACCTTC. Translation: CASSSQGLNYGYTF.

This clone was detected once. The rearrangement joins TRBV5-1 to TRBJ1-5; D unclear. Germline CDR1 SGHRS, CDR2 YFSETQ. This CDR3 has 15 residues. Trimming cost V 0 bases and J 3 bases, with 10 bases left between them. In nucleotides, the CDR3 is TGCGCCAGCAGCTTGGGCGAGGGTTACAATCAGCCCCAGCATTTT. Protein product: CASSLGEGYNQPQHF.

This chain joins TRBV30 and TRBJ2-3, with 9 bases aligning to TRBD2. Looked up from germline, CDR1 is GTSNPN and CDR2 is SVGIG (reference sequence). The CDR3 consists of 13 residues. After removal of 4 bases from V and 4 bases from J, the junction contained 3 bases not matched to a gene. The CDR3 spells CAWTVAGADTQYF. The DNA for the CDR3 is TGTGCCTGGACGGTAGCGGGAGCAGATACGCAGTATTTT.

V is TRBV5-1 and J is TRBJ2-7; possibly TRBD2 for D (5 bases). Germline V lookup: CDR1 SGHRS, CDR2 YFSETQ. The CDR3 has 15 amino acids. Trimming removed 0 bases from V and 5 bases from J, with 15 bases in between. The CDR3 sequence is CASSLDSGVVNEQYF. CDR3 coding DNA: TGCGCCAGCAGCTTGGATTCCGGGGTGGTAAACGAGCAGTACTTC. The whole variable domain, filled in from reference TRBV5-1 and TRBJ2-7, reads KAGVTQTPRYLIKTRGQQVTLSCSPISGHRSVSWYQQTPGQGLQFLFEYFSETQRNKGNFPGRFSGRQFSNSRSEMNVSTLELGDSALYLCASSLDSGVVNEQYFGPGTRLTVT.

The chain links TRBV25-1 to TRBJ2-1, with 8 bases aligning to TRBD2. Losses at the gene ends were 1 base for V and 7 bases for J; bases not matched to a gene: 9. Germline values: CDR1 MGHDK, CDR2 SYGVNS. The CDR3 runs to 16 residues. The CDR3, as DNA: TGTGCCAGCAGTGAATTTGGGCCCCAGCGGGAGAATGAGCAGTTCTTC. It codes for CASSEFGPQRENEQFF.

The J gene is TRBJ2-5, the V gene TRBV6-5, with 9 bases identical to TRBD2. The V segment lost 6 bases and the J segment 10 bases; nucleotides outside the gene matches: 3. CDR1 is MNHEY, CDR2 SVGAGI, per germline. CDR3 length equals 11 residues. CDR3 amino acids: CASSRGGGQYF. The CDR3 DNA follows: TGTGCCAGCAGCCGCGGGGGGGGCCAGTACTTC.

This clone has a single count. This rearrangement joins TRBV6-5 to TRBJ2-7, with 7 nucleotides matching TRBD2. V trimming: 4 bases; J trimming: 4 bases; junction bases outside the gene matches: 7. The length of the CDR3 is 14 residues. Per the germline V gene, CDR1 is MNHEY and CDR2 is SVGAGI. The CDR3 nucleotides read TGTGCCAGCAGTTTTGGCGGGAGCACGTACGAGCAGTACTTC. It yields the protein CASSFGGSTYEQYF.

In its sample, this clone was seen a few times. The V gene is TRBV12-5, the J gene TRBJ1-2; D unclear. Per the germline V gene, CDR1 is LGHNT and CDR2 is FRNRAP. The CDR3 totals 12 residues. The V end lost 1 base, the J end lost 8 bases, and 8 bases lay between the germline ends. DNA for the CDR3: TGTGCTAGTGGTTTGGCCCTGAGGGGCTACACCTTC. This sequence encodes CASGLALRGYTF.

The genes are TRBV27 and TRBJ2-5; 15 nucleotides align to TRBD2. This CDR3 comprises 16 residues. Germline V gives CDR1 MNHEY, CDR2 SMNVEV (reference sequence). CDR3 nucleotide sequence: TGTGACGCCTCCCATGGACTAGCGGGAGGGGGCGAGACCCAGTACTTC. This gives the protein CDASHGLAGGGETQYF.

The gene calls are TRBV7-3 and TRBJ2-3; D may be TRBD2 (5 bases). V gave up 5 bases and J gave up 0 bases, with 12 bases separating them. Germline V gene data show CDR1 as SGHTA and CDR2 as FQGTGA. The CDR3 contains 15 residues. This chain's CDR3 is CASSRTSTSTDTQYF. The CDR3 coding sequence is TGTGCCAGCAGCCGGACTTCTACTAGCACAGATACGCAGTATTTT.

The chain carries TRBV5-6 and TRBJ2-1, with D tentatively TRBD2 (5 bases). The V end was cut by 0 bases, the J end by 5 bases, with 18 bases between. Germline CDR1 reads SGHDT; CDR2 reads YYEEEE. The CDR3 has 17 residues. The CDR3 reads CASSLAYETMPHNEQFF. CDR3 bases: TGTGCCAGCAGCTTGGCCTATGAGACTATGCCGCACAATGAGCAGTTCTTC.

V usage is TRBV27 and J usage is TRBJ2-7; TRBD2 matches 10 bases. Trimming at V came to 3 bases and at J to 4 bases, leaving 6 bases not matched to a gene. Germline CDR1 is MNHEY and CDR2 is SMNVEV (reference sequence). The CDR3 sequence is 15 residues long. In DNA, the CDR3 is TGTGCCAGCAGTTTGGGCGGACTAGCGGAATACGAGCAGTACTTC. Its translation: CASSLGGLAEYEQYF.

The V call is TRBV28, the J call TRBJ2-7, with TRBD2 matching 10 bases. The CDR3 has 18 residues. The V and J ends lost 5 bases and 2 bases, in that order; junction bases with no gene match: 15. CDR1 is MDHEN, CDR2 SYDVKM, per germline. CDR3 bases: TGTGCCAGCAGTACACCTAGCGGGAGAGGGGTGCCTGCCTACGAGCAGTACTTC. Translating gives CASSTPSGRGVPAYEQYF.

V is TRBV19 and J is TRBJ2-7, with 12 bases identical to TRBD1. This CDR3 is 14 amino acids long. Unmatched junction bases numbered 6, after V lost 7 bases and J lost 5 bases. The germline gives CDR1 LNHDA, CDR2 SQIVND (reference sequence). CDR3 nucleotide sequence: TGTGCCAGTAACTACGGGACAGGGGGCGACGAGCAGTACTTC. Its protein product is CASNYGTGGDEQYF.

This clone was observed a single time. The chain employs TRBV28 and TRBJ2-7; unclear D gene. CDR1 and CDR2 (germline): MDHEN, SYDVKM. V shed 5 bases and J shed 5 bases, with 13 bases lying between them. This CDR3 spans 13 amino acids. This chain's CDR3 is CASSTLDLDEQYF. For the CDR3, the DNA is TGTGCCAGCAGTACCCTAGACCTGGACGAGCAGTACTTC.

This sequence joins TRBV13 and TRBJ2-7; 14 positions match TRBD2. The CDR3 length is 19 residues. Per the germline V gene, CDR1 is PRHDT and CDR2 is FYEKMQ (reference sequence). J gave up 2 bases and V 7 bases, and 16 bases lay outside the gene matches. The CDR3 sequence is CASTTSPGLAGARPYEQYF. The CDR3 DNA reads as TGTGCCAGCACCACATCCCCGGGACTAGCGGGAGCTCGACCCTACGAGCAGTACTTC. The whole variable domain, filled in from reference TRBV13 and TRBJ2-7, reads AAGVIQSPRHLIKEKRETATLKCYPIPRHDTVYWYQQGPGQDPQFLISFYEKMQSDKGSIPDRFSAQQFSDYHSELNMSSLELGDSALYFCASTTSPGLAGARPYEQYFGPGTRLTVT.

This clone was observed once. The chain combines TRBV11-2 with TRBJ2-1; 8 nucleotides line up with TRBD2. The junction had 10 bases not matched to a gene; V was cut back by 5 bases and J by 7 bases. Per the germline V gene, CDR1 is SGHAT and CDR2 is FQNNGV. The CDR3 has 15 residues. The CDR3 DNA follows: TGTGCCAGCAGCCCCGACGGGGGGGCGTCGAATGAGCAGTTCTTC. Its translation: CASSPDGGASNEQFF.

This chain connects TRBV7-3 to TRBJ2-1, with 9 bases that match TRBD2. In germline, CDR1 is SGHTA, CDR2 FQGTGA. Losses at the gene ends were 5 bases for V and 15 bases for J; bases not matched to a gene: 14. The CDR3 is 14 residues long. The CDR3 DNA reads as TGTGCCAGCAGCCCGTCGGATGTAGCGGGAGTTCTGTTCTTC. Translation gives CASSPSDVAGVLFF. Complete variable domain (other parts from reference TRBV7-3 and TRBJ2-1): GAGVSQTPSNKVTEKGKYVELRCDPISGHTALYWYRQSLGQGPEFLIYFQGTGAADDSGLPNDRFFAVRPEGSVSTLKIQRTERGDSAVYLCASSPSDVAGVLFFGPGTRLTVL.

The CDR3 here is CASSPSPQGAYHEQYF. DNA of the CDR3: TGTGCCAGCAGCCCATCCCCACAGGGGGCTTACCACGAGCAGTACTTC. The rearrangement uses TRBV7-3 and TRBJ2-7, with TRBD1 matching over 9 bases. CDR3 length equals 16 residues. CDR1 and CDR2 (germline): SGHTA, FQGTGA. Unmatched junction bases numbered 13, after V lost 5 bases and J lost 5 bases.

The chain joins TRBV7-2 to TRBJ2-7; 10 bases match TRBD2. The length of the CDR3 is 15 residues. V was pared by 1 base and J by 7 bases, with 7 bases of the junction left unmatched. Germline assignment: CDR1 SGHTA and CDR2 FQGNSA. The CDR3 DNA is TGTGCCAGCAGCTTAGGATCTAGCGGGAGAGGGGAGCAGTACTTC. Residues: CASSLGSSGRGEQYF.

The chain joins TRBV5-6 to TRBJ2-1; no reliable D call. Germline V gene lookup returns CDR1 SGHDT and CDR2 YYEEEE. The CDR3 consists of 17 residues. Trimming removed 0 bases at V and 0 bases at J, with 13 bases between. The CDR3 is CASSLEESGASYNEQFF. The CDR3 bases are TGTGCCAGCAGCTTGGAAGAGTCAGGCGCCTCCTACAATGAGCAGTTCTTC.

This clone was counted once. The rearrangement uses TRBV2 and TRBJ1-1; D is unresolved. CDR3 length equals 14 residues. Per the germline V gene, CDR1 is SNHLY and CDR2 is FYNNEI. The germline V and J ends were trimmed by 5 bases and 1 base, with 11 bases remaining between them. The CDR3 loop reads CASSKVAANTEAFF. The CDR3 bases are TGTGCCAGCAGTAAAGTCGCGGCGAACACTGAAGCTTTCTTT. Complete variable domain (other parts from reference TRBV2 and TRBJ1-1): EPEVTQTPSHQVTQMGQEVILRCVPISNHLYFYWYRQILGQKVEFLVSFYNNEISEKSEIFDDQFSVERPDGSNFTLKIRSTKLEDSAMYFCASSKVAANTEAFFGQGTRLTVV.

This chain joins TRBV6-1 and TRBJ1-1; 7 nucleotides agree with TRBD1. The CDR3 has 13 amino acids. Germline CDR1 and CDR2: MNHNS and SASEGT. V lost 6 bases and J lost 1; bases outside the gene matches: 2. In DNA form, the CDR3 reads TGTGCCAGCAGGGACAGGTCGAACACTGAAGCTTTCTTT. It yields the protein CASRDRSNTEAFF.

CDR3 loop: CASSEYSLSYEQYF. CDR3 DNA sequence: TGTGCCAGCAGTGAATACAGCCTCTCCTACGAGCAGTACTTC. The chain recombines TRBV28 with TRBJ2-7; D not certain. The CDR3 is 14 amino acids. V dropped 5 bases and J dropped 0 bases, with 11 bases sitting between them. Per germline, CDR1 MDHEN and CDR2 SYDVKM.

The chain links TRBV9 to TRBJ2-1; D gene unclear. This CDR3 is 16 amino acids long. V lost 3 bases and J 0 bases, leaving 13 bases between the germline ends. Germline-derived CDR1 and CDR2 are SGDLS and YYNGEE. CDR3 in amino acids: CASSANPARSYNEQFF. The CDR3 nucleotides read TGTGCCAGCAGCGCCAACCCCGCGCGCTCCTACAATGAGCAGTTCTTC.

V usage is TRBV11-3 and J usage is TRBJ2-1; D is perhaps TRBD2 (5 bases). The V gene's germline CDR1 is SGHNT and CDR2 YENEEA. V gave up 6 bases and J gave up 0 bases, with 24 bases separating them. This CDR3 is 19 amino acids long. The CDR3 DNA reads as TGTGCCAGCAGTCTAGAAGGTTACGGGTTGAGGGTCTCCTACAATGAGCAGTTCTTC. It is translated as CASSLEGYGLRVSYNEQFF.

CDR3 protein: CASSLSRNTEAFF. CDR3 in DNA: TGTGCCAGCAGTTTATCTAGAAACACTGAAGCTTTCTTT. The rearrangement uses TRBV27 and TRBJ1-1, with D unresolved. CDR3 size: 13 residues. Per germline, CDR1 MNHEY and CDR2 SMNVEV (reference sequence). Deletions cut 0 bases from V and 2 bases from J, with 4 bases between.

The chain uses TRBV7-9 and TRBJ2-1; TRBD2 aligns across 14 bases. V shed 4 bases, J shed 0 bases, and the junction held 8 bases outside the gene matches. The CDR3 has 19 residues. Per the germline V gene, CDR1 is SEHNR and CDR2 is FQNEAQ (reference sequence). In nucleotides, the CDR3 is TGTGCCAGCAGCTGGACTAGCGGGAGGACCCCAAGCTCCTACAATGAGCAGTTCTTC. It encodes CASSWTSGRTPSSYNEQFF.